Below are 10 T cell receptor beta chains sequenced from a single sample in a study of tumor and adjacent non-tumor tissue in lung cancer. No cell sorting was done before RNA was extracted from the tissue. Distant lung tissue was collected more than 3 cm away from the tumor edge. The library came from three nested PCR rounds adapted from ARM-PCR protocols. TCRdb reprocessed the multiplex PCR reads with MiXCR, giving one entry per CDR3 protein. The sample lists 40,000 to 55,000 distinct CDR3 sequences, 74% seen once, with over 20% in the top ten. Sequenced: distant non-tumor lung tissue. The receptors were sampled from a woman aged 55-70 years with non-small cell lung cancer.

With regard to this clonotype: Just one base apart from a much larger clone, this may be a read error. This chain uses TRBV7-6 with TRBJ2-1; possible D gene TRBD2, 5 bases. Trimming left V 3 bases short and J 8 bases short, with 17 bases between. Germline assignment: CDR1 SGHVS and CDR2 FNYEAQ. This CDR3 spans 15 amino acids. CDR3 in DNA: TGTGCCAGCAGCTTCAGCGGAGCGATGGAAGATGAGCAGTTCTTC. This encodes CASSFSGAMEDEQFF.

The gene calls are TRBV2 and TRBJ2-5, with a tentative D call TRBD2 (6 bases). The CDR3 loop spans 14 amino acids. Trimming took 8 bases from V and 3 from J, leaving 16 bases between them. Germline V lookup: CDR1 SNHLY, CDR2 FYNNEI. This CDR3 reads CASWVGRGEETQYF. The CDR3 DNA follows: TGTGCCAGCTGGGTCGGGAGAGGGGAAGAGACCCAGTACTTC. The full variable domain, rest sourced from reference TRBV2 and TRBJ2-5, is EPEVTQTPSHQVTQMGQEVILRCVPISNHLYFYWYRQILGQKVEFLVSFYNNEISEKSEIFDDQFSVERPDGSNFTLKIRSTKLEDSAMYFCASWVGRGEETQYFGPGTRLLVL.

The chain combines TRBV12-3 or TRBV12-4 with TRBJ1-5; D unclear. The germline V and J ends were trimmed by 5 bases and 12 bases, with 20 bases remaining between them. CDR3 length: 14 residues. The CDR3 region has the DNA TGTGCCAGCAGTCCTCGACGGAGCAATGAGCTCCAGCATTTT. This codes for CASSPRRSNELQHF.

In DNA, the CDR3 is TGTGCCAGCAGCTTATGTTCAGGGGTCTACACCTTC. This sequence encodes CASSLCSGVYTF. V is TRBV11-2 and J is TRBJ1-2, with D perhaps matching TRBD1 (6 bases). Germline V gene lookup returns CDR1 SGHAT and CDR2 FQNNGV. Between the trimmed V and J ends, which lost 2 bases and 10 bases, there was a span of 11 bases. The CDR3 length is 12 residues.

The genes are TRBV11-2 and TRBJ2-3, with D possibly TRBD1 on 6 matching bases. The V end lost 5 bases, the J end lost 8 bases, and 17 bases lay between the germline ends. CDR1 SGHAT and CDR2 FQNNGV come from the germline V gene. The CDR3 has 14 amino acids. CDR3 DNA sequence: TGTGCCAGCAGCCGCACGGGCACGGACAGTACGCAGTATTTT. Protein sequence: CASSRTGTDSTQYF.

The chain's CDR3 is CATTPWTEAFF. CDR3 DNA: TGTGCCACCACTCCCTGGACAGAAGCTTTCTTT. This chain connects TRBV6-5 to TRBJ1-1; weak D call: TRBD1 (5 bases). CDR1 and CDR2 from the germline V gene are MNHEY and SVGAGI. This CDR3 spans 11 amino acids. Trimming took off 10 bases at V and 8 bases at J, with 14 bases between the two ends.

V usage is TRBV29-1 and J usage is TRBJ2-2; D is ambiguous. Germline assignment: CDR1 SQVTM and CDR2 ANQGSEA. The germline V and J ends were trimmed by 7 bases and 8 bases, with 14 bases remaining between them. The CDR3 loop spans 12 amino acids. The CDR3 here is CSDPYPRGELFF. In DNA, the CDR3 is TGCAGCGATCCGTACCCAAGGGGGGAGCTGTTTTTT.

In its sample, this clonotype was seen once. A read error may produce the germline difference seen at one junction end. The V gene is TRBV4-2, the J gene TRBJ2-7, with D tentatively TRBD2 (5 bases). The germline V gene encodes CDR1 LGHNA and CDR2 YNFKEQ. The CDR3 loop spans 15 amino acids. CDR3 sequence: CASSQEEAGLYEQLF. DNA for the CDR3: TGTGCCAGCAGTCAGGAGGAGGCAGGCCTCTACGAGCAGCTCTTC.

V and J are TRBV11-3 and TRBJ2-3, with D perhaps TRBD2 (5 bases). There are 16 residues in the CDR3. CDR1 SGHNT and CDR2 YENEEA come from the germline V gene. V was shortened by 9 bases and J by 1 base, with 20 bases between the two germline ends. CDR3 in amino acids: CASRPRQKEGTDTQYF. CDR3 sequence (DNA): TGTGCCAGTAGACCCCGCCAGAAGGAGGGCACAGATACGCAGTATTTT. The whole variable domain, remainder taken from reference TRBV11-3 and TRBJ2-3, is EAGVVQSPRYKIIEKKQPVAFWCNPISGHNTLYWYLQNLGQGPELLIRYENEEAVDDSQLPKDRFSAERLKGVDSTLKIQPAELGDSAVYLCASRPRQKEGTDTQYFGPGTRLTVL.

A word on this clonotype: Relative to the germline gene, one junction end is altered; a read error may explain this. The chain links TRBV29-1 to TRBJ2-3; the match to TRBD2 covers 7 bases. Germline V gives CDR1 SQVTM, CDR2 ANQGSEA. The CDR3 is 16 residues long. This chain's CDR3 is CSVPSRAGRSTDMQYF. The CDR3 coding sequence is TGCAGCGTACCATCTCGAGCGGGGCGTAGCACAGATATGCAGTATTTT.